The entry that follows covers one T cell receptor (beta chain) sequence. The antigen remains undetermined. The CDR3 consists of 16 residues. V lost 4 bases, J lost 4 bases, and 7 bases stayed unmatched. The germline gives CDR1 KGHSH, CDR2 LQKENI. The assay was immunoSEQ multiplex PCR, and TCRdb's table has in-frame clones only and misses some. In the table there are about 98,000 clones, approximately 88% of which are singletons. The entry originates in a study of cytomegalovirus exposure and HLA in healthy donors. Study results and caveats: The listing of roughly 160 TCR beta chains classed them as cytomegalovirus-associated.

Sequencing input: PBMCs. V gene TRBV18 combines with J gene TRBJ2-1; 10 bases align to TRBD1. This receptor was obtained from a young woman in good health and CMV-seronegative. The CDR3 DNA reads TGTGCCAGCTCACTTGGACAGGGGGAAAGTTACAATGAGCAGTTCTTC. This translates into CASSLGQGESYNEQFF.